This entry lists 5 T cell receptor beta chains sequenced from one sample in a study of blood T cells in healthy people across ages. A second PCR of roughly 7 to 11 cycles used a sample-barcoded 5' primer and a J-beta primer mix. TCRdb passed the 5' RACE reads through MiXCR, listing each CDR3 protein once. The table has 1,500,000 or so distinct CDR3 sequences, under 55% seen once. Sequences were obtained from blood. These receptors originate from a woman aged 18 to 35 in good health.

With regard to this clonotype: One end of the junction fails to match germline, which may point to a read error. The chain recombines TRBV12-3 or TRBV12-4 with TRBJ2-4, with D perhaps matching TRBD1 or TRBD2 (6 bases each). This CDR3 contains 16 residues. This chain's CDR3 is CASSFLGGLAKNTQYF. As DNA, the CDR3 is TGTGCCAGCAGTTTTTTGGGGGGCTTGGCCAAAAACACTCAGTACTTC.

The chain links TRBV7-2 to TRBJ2-1; 10 bases are a match to TRBD2. The germline V gene has CDR1 SGHTA and CDR2 FQGNSA. V gave up 6 bases and J gave up 3 bases; unmatched junction bases: 5. CDR3 size: 15 residues. Written as DNA, the CDR3 is TGTGCCAGCAGTCTAGCGGGAGTAGTCTACAATGAGCAGTTCTTC. Protein product: CASSLAGVVYNEQFF.

The V gene is TRBV6-6, the J gene TRBJ2-3, with 8 bases fitting TRBD2. The CDR3 covers 13 residues. V trimming: 8 bases; J trimming: 0 bases; junction bases outside the gene matches: 1. Germline CDR1 reads MNHNY; CDR2 reads SVGAGI (reference sequence). CDR3 sequence (DNA): TGTGCCAGCCGGGAGGGAAGCACAGATACGCAGTATTTT. Translated, it gives CASREGSTDTQYF.

The chain employs TRBV4-3 and TRBJ1-4; no definite D call. Germline CDR1 LGHNA, CDR2 YSLEER. With 1 base removed from V and 8 bases from J, the gap between germline ends came to 14 bases. The CDR3 length is 15 residues. The CDR3 DNA reads TGCGCCAGCAGCCAAGCAGGCCACAGAGGCGAAAAACTGTTTTTT. Residues: CASSQAGHRGEKLFF.

This clonotype has more than one count but fewer than ten. This chain connects TRBV4-1 to TRBJ2-4, with D perhaps TRBD1 (6 bases). The V end lost 2 bases, the J end lost 0 bases, and 11 bases lay between the germline ends. The CDR3 has 16 residues. Germline lookup yields CDR1 MGHRA and CDR2 YSYEKL. The CDR3 spells CASSQRTALAKNIQYF. The CDR3 nucleotides read TGCGCCAGCAGCCAACGGACAGCCCTAGCCAAAAACATTCAGTACTTC.